The TCR beta chain described here comes from a study of kidney transplant recipient with SARS-CoV-2 infection (dated by TCRdb to the early 2020s). The reads were generated on an Illumina MiSeq. Profiling of the peripheral T cell repertoire targeted human TCRbeta genes. In the authors' own workflow: Beta-binomial modelling was used to test for differences in clonotype abundance while accounting for variability over time. Expanded clonotypes were screened against the ImmuneCODE reference database of SARS-CoV-2-associated TCRs and mapped to viral genome regions. Further repertoire analyses covered TRBV gene usage, CDR3 length, CDR3 amino acid overlap between time points, clonotype abundance distributions and Jaccard similarity. TCRdb trimmed public reads at Q25 via fastp, called clones via MiXCR and kept in-frame beta chains. Every distinct CDR3 protein forms one entry, paired with its most common genes and DNA. Here the V and J calls rest on TCRdb's processing, not on the authors' analysis. The sample profile shows 200,000 to 300,000 distinct CDR3 sequences; about 30% of them were found once. The leading ten clones occupy under 9.5% of the sample.

The sample holds a few counts of this clonotype. Its antigen is currently not known. Per-base qualities were not stored, and no clone one base away is much larger. This sample's time point label indicates: pre-pandemic baseline sample and day 111 after first positive SARS-CoV-2 test. Trimming costs V 3 bases and J 2 bases, and their ends lie 12 bases apart. Including cysteine and phenylalanine, the CDR3 has 15 amino acids. Only the CDR3 region is kept as DNA, spanning 45 bases read in frame from base 1. CDR1 and CDR2 are read off the germline V gene as SGHVS and FNYEAQ. The clonotype comes from a male patient between 25 and 40 years old who had COVID-19 and was a kidney transplant recipient. After a transplant, the graft donor may have provided part of the T cells. The sequence links TRBV7-6 to TRBJ2-3, and the D gene may be TRBD2, 5 bases matching. This material consisted of a blood sample, taken at baseline and between days 110 and 120 from a kidney transplant recipient. The CDR3 loop reads CASSFGVSATDTQYF. The DNA is as follows: TGTGCCAGCAGCTTTGGGGTTAGCGCCACAGATACGCAGTATTTT.